The rows below give T cell receptor beta chains drawn from one sample of a study of graft-versus-host responses after intestinal transplantation. These receptors have no identified antigens. Some clones are missing from TCRdb's copy, which holds only in-frame ones; the method was immunoSEQ multiplex PCR. The table shows roughly 51,000 clones, with approximately 88% occurring only once. Here the sequenced sample was unstimulated CD4+ T cells sorted from spleen or lymph node cells, taken before transplant. All receptors come from a human donor who was the organ donor for an intestinal transplant. Both conserved end residues are part of each CDR3. D genes are given only for firm matches. The size entry is marked missing in some rows and otherwise reads once, few, many or a size class.

>TRBJ2-1|TRBD2|.|TRBV6-1
CASSDSGLAAVEQFF
TGTGCCAGCAGTGATTCGGGACTAGCGGCTGTTGAGCAGTTCTTC
>TRBJ2-7|TRBD2|.|TRBV5-6
CASSHGTSRPRQYF
TGTGCCAGCAGTCACGGGACTAGCCGCCCTCGTCAGTACTTC
>TRBJ2-5|TRBD2|.|TRBV7-9
CASSRGLVGQETQYF
TGTGCCAGCAGCCGCGGACTAGTAGGGCAAGAGACCCAGTACTTC
>TRBJ2-1|.|.|TRBV28
CASSRAGKRSNEQFF
TGTGCCAGCAGTCGTGCGGGGAAAAGAAGCAATGAGCAGTTCTTC
>TRBJ1-1|TRBD1|.|TRBV9
CASSVQGANTEAFF
TGTGCCAGCAGCGTTCAGGGGGCGAACACTGAAGCTTTCTTT
>TRBJ1-5|.|.|TRBV7-8
CASSSDSNQPQHF
TGTGCCAGCAGCTCCGACTCCAATCAGCCCCAGCATTTT
>TRBJ2-1|TRBD2|.|TRBV4-1
CASSQVRLAGAYEQFF
TGCGCCAGCAGCCAAGTCAGGCTAGCGGGAGCTTATGAGCAGTTCTTC
>TRBJ1-2|.|.|TRBV2
CASSEGQGRYGYTF
TGTGCCAGCAGTGAGGGGCAGGGCCGATATGGCTACACCTTC
>TRBJ2-1|TRBD1|.|TRBV4-1
CASSQDGTGDNEQFF
TGCGCCAGCAGCCAAGATGGGACAGGGGACAATGAGCAGTTCTTC
>TRBJ2-3|TRBD2|.|TRBV10-2
CASSNMKALAGVAADTQYF
TGCGCCAGCAGTAACATGAAGGCCCTAGCGGGAGTGGCGGCAGATACGCAGTATTTT
>TRBJ1-2|TRBD1|.|TRBV28
CASSRKSMNRGGVDYGYTF
TGTGCCAGCAGTAGAAAGTCGATGAACAGGGGAGGTGTAGACTATGGCTACACCTTC
>TRBJ2-2|.|.|TRBV7-6
CASSEMSRPGNTGELFF
TGTGCCAGCAGCGAAATGTCCCGGCCGGGAAACACCGGGGAGCTGTTTTTT
>TRBJ2-1|TRBD2|.|TRBV11-2
CASSLGLAGGLFRIGEQFF
TGTGCCAGCAGCTTAGGCCTAGCGGGAGGTCTATTTCGAATTGGTGAGCAGTTCTTC
>TRBJ2-3|TRBD1|.|TRBV28
CASSQQGARTDTQYF
TGTGCCAGCAGCCAGCAGGGGGCCCGCACAGATACGCAGTATTTT
>TRBJ2-2|.|.|TRBV5-4
CASSSRTNTGELFF
TGTGCCAGCAGCTCTAGAACGAACACCGGGGAGCTGTTTTTT
>TRBJ2-2|.|.|TRBV5-4
CASSLVGGERGTGELFF
TGTGCCAGCAGCTTGGTGGGCGGGGAAAGGGGCACCGGGGAGCTGTTTTTT
>TRBJ2-3|.|few|TRBV7-6
CASSLGPGAFSTDTQYF
TGTGCCAGCAGCTTAGGCCCAGGGGCGTTTTCAACAGATACGCAGTATTTT
>TRBJ2-2|.|.|TRBV30
CAWGRGGSGELFF
TGTGCCTGGGGCCGCGGAGGATCCGGGGAGCTGTTTTTT
>TRBJ2-5|.|.|TRBV18
CASSPKGEETQYF
TGTGCCAGCTCACCAAAGGGGGAAGAGACCCAGTACTTC
>TRBJ2-7|TRBD2|.|TRBV14
CASSHGLAEYF
TGTGCCAGCAGCCATGGACTAGCGGAGTACTTC
>TRBJ1-1|.|.|TRBV6-5
CASSYSREMNTEAFF
TGTGCCAGCAGTTACTCGAGGGAAATGAACACTGAAGCTTTCTTT
>TRBJ2-7|.|.|TRBV27
CASSFRDWPYEQYF
TGTGCCAGCAGTTTCCGGGACTGGCCCTACGAGCAGTACTTC
>TRBJ1-4|.|.|TRBV23-1
CASSQKYNSLIREKLFF
TGCGCCAGCAGTCAAAAGTATAACTCCCTAATCAGGGAAAAACTGTTTTTT
>TRBJ2-1|.|.|TRBV7-9
CASSLEGGEQFF
TGTGCCAGCAGCTTAGAGGGGGGGGAGCAGTTCTTC
>TRBJ2-5|.|.|TRBV25-1
CASSRDTLGQETQYF
TGTGCCAGCAGCCGGGACACCTTGGGGCAAGAGACCCAGTACTTC
>TRBJ2-7|TRBD1|once|TRBV28
CASRQGSYEQYF
TGTGCCAGCCGACAGGGCTCTTACGAGCAGTACTTC
>TRBJ2-7|.|.|TRBV5-4
CASSLGSLPIYEQYF
TGTGCCAGCAGCTTGGGGAGTCTTCCTATCTACGAGCAGTACTTC
>TRBJ2-3|TRBD2|.|TRBV28
CASSPAGAGGDTDTQYF
TGTGCCAGCAGTCCCGCCGGGGCGGGAGGAGACACAGATACGCAGTATTTT
>TRBJ1-3|.|.|TRBV28
CASSAPPKSDTIYF
TGTGCCAGCAGCGCTCCCCCTAAAAGCGACACCATATATTTT
>TRBJ2-7|.|.|TRBV21-1
CASSKALSGGSYEQYF
TGTGCCAGCAGCAAAGCGCTTTCGGGAGGTTCCTACGAGCAGTACTTC